This T cell receptor beta chain emerged from a study of blood T cell repertoires in COVID-19. About the study: Both acute and convalescent COVID-19 samples were obtained from the United States, Italy and Spain.

Looked up from germline, CDR1 is SGHTA and CDR2 is FQGNSA. V shed 5 bases and J 0 bases; nucleotides not matched to a gene: 6. The CDR3 spans 16 residues. The table came from immunoSEQ multiplex PCR; TCRdb's copy has only in-frame clones and leaves some out. The repertoire holds 250,000 to 400,000 clones, with about 85% as singletons. Clinical histories supplied by participants themselves formed the basis of cohort assignment. This chain joins TRBV7-2 and TRBJ2-3, with 9 nucleotides matching TRBD2. The origin of this receptor is a woman in her 30s who had been exposed to COVID-19. The sample comprised PBMCs or T cells enriched from blood (not recorded which). The CDR3 DNA reads TGTGCCAGCAGCCTATATAGCGGGAGTAGCACAGATACGCAGTATTTT. This gives the protein CASSLYSGSSTDTQYF.